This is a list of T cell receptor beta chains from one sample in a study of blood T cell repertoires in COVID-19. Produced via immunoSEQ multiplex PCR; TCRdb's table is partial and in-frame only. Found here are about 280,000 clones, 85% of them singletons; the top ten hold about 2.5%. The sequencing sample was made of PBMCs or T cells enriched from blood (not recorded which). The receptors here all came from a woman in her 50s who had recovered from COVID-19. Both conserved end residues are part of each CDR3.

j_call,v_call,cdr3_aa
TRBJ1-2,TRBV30,CAWKKTGSTGGDGYTF
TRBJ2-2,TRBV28,CASTLFITSGGVNTGELFF
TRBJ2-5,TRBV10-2,CASMVAGKETQYF
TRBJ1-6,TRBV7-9,CASSSEGAPGSPLHF
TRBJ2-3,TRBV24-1,CATSSGLTDTQYF
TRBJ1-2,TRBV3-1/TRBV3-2,CASSPRGTANYGYTF
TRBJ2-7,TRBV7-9,CASSLRTGSPYEQYF
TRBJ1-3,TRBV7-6,CASRGELAGNTIYF
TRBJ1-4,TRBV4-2,CASSQAGGLSGDEKLFF
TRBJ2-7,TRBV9,CASSPHRGTLVEQYF
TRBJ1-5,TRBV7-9,CASSLDRGGGVPQHF
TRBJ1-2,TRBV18,CASSPFDRGSDGYTF
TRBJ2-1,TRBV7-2,CASSLASSYNEQFF
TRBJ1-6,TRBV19,CASSPGQPNSPLHF
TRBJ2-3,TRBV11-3,CASSRSGSTDTQYF
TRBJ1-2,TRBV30,CAWRWAGGNYGYTF
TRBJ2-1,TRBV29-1,CSVGGGTPLSSYNEQFF
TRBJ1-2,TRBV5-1,CASSPPGQGARGYTF
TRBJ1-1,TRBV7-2,CASSLGSGGSTEAFF
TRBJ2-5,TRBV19,CASSTRGRTATQGKTQYF
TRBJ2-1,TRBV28,CASSLGQGRSVNEQFF
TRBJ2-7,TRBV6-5,CATSRSLPAAEQYF
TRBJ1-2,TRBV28,CASSLTSLTYGYTF
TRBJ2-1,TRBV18,CASSPPPGTNHLEQFF
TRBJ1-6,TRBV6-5,CASSRLDRVSPLHF
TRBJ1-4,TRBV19,CASTPMRGQDFFNEKLFF
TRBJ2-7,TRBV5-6,CASSLGQGVPYEQYF
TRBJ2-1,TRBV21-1,CASSTGTGRRPLKTYNEQFF
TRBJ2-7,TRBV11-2,CASSEQPDQGQYF